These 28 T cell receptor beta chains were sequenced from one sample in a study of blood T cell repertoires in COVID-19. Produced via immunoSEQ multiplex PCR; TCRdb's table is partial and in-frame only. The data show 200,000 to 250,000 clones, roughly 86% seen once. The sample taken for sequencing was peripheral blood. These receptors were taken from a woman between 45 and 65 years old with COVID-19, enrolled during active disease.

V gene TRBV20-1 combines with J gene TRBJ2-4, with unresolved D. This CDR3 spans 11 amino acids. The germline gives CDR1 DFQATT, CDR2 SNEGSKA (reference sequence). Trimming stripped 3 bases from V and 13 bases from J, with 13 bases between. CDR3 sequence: CSARASHAQYF. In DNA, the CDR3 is TGCAGTGCTAGGGCCTCCCACGCCCAGTACTTC.

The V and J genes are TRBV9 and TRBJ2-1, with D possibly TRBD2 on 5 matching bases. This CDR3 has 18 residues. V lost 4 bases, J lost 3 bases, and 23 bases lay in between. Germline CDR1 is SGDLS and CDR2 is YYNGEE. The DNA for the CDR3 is TGTGCCAGCAGCTCGAGGGTTGGTAAGCAGCGGCACTACAATGAGCAGTTCTTC. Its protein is CASSSRVGKQRHYNEQFF.

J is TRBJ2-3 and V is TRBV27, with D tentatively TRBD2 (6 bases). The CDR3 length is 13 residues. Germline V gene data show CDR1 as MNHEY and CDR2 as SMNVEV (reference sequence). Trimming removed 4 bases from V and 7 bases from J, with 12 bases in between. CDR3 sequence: CASSSGGLYTQYF. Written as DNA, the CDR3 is TGTGCCAGCAGTTCAGGTGGACTATATACGCAGTATTTT.

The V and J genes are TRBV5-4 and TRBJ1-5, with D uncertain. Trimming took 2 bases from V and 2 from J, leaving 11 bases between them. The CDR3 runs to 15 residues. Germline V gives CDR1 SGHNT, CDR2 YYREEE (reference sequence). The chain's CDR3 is CASSFHPSGNQPQHF. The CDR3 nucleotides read TGTGCCAGCAGCTTTCACCCCTCGGGCAATCAGCCCCAGCATTTT.

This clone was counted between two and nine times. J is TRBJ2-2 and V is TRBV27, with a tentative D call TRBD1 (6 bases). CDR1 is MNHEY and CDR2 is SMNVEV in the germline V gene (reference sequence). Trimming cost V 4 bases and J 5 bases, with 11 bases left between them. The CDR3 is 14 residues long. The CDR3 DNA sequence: TGTGCCAGCAGTTACCAGGGGTTTACCGGGGAGCTGTTTTTT. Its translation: CASSYQGFTGELFF.

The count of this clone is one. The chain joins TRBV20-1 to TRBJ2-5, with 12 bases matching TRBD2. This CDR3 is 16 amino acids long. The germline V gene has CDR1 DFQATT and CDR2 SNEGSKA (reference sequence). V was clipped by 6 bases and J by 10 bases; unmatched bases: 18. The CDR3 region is CSASRASGGAAELQYF. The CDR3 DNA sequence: TGCAGTGCGAGTAGGGCTAGCGGGGGGGCGGCGGAGCTCCAGTACTTC.

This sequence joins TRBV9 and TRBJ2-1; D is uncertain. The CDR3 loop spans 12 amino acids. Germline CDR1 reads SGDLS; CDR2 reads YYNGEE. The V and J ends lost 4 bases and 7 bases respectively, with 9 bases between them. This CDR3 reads CASSPLGNEQFF. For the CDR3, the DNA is TGTGCCAGCAGCCCACTCGGTAATGAGCAGTTCTTC.

The chain's CDR3 is CASSPLWASGANVLTF. The CDR3 coding sequence is TGTGCCAGCAGCCCCCTATGGGCCTCTGGGGCCAACGTCCTGACTTTC. The chain joins TRBV14 to TRBJ2-6, with D hard to call. CDR1 and CDR2 from the germline V gene are SGHDN and FVKESK. The CDR3 is 16 residues long. V lost 4 bases, J lost 0 bases, and 10 bases lay in between. Full variable domain (rest looked up from reference TRBV14 and TRBJ2-6): EAGVTQFPSHSVIEKGQTVTLRCDPISGHDNLYWYRRVMGKEIKFLLHFVKESKQDESGMPNNRFLAERTGGTYSTLKVQPAELEDSGVYFCASSPLWASGANVLTFGAGSRLTVL.

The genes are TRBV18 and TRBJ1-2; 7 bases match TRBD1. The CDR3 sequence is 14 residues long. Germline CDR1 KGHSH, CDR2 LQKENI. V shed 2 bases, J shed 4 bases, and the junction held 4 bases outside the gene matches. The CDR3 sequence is CASSPGTAGYGYTF. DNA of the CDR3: TGTGCCAGCTCACCAGGGACAGCAGGCTATGGCTACACCTTC.

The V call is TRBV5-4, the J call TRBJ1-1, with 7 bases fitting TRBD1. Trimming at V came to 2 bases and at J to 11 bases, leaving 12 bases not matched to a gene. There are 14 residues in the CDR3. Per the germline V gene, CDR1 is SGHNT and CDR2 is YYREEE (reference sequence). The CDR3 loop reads CASSFRGKVSSAFF. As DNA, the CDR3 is TGTGCCAGCAGCTTCAGGGGGAAGGTGTCTTCTGCTTTCTTT.

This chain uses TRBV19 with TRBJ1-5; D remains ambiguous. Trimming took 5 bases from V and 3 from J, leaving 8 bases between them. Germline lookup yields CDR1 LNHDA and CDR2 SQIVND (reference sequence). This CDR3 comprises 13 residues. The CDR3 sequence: CASSWRNNQPQHF. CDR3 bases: TGTGCCAGTAGTTGGCGGAACAATCAGCCCCAGCATTTT.

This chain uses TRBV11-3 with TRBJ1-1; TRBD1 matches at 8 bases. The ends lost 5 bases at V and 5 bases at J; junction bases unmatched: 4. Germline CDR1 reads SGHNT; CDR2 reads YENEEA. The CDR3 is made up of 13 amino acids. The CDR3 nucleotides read TGTGCCAGCAGCCTAAACAGGGGGACTGAAGCTTTCTTT. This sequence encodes CASSLNRGTEAFF. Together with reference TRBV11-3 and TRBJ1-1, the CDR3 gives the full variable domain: EAGVVQSPRYKIIEKKQPVAFWCNPISGHNTLYWYLQNLGQGPELLIRYENEEAVDDSQLPKDRFSAERLKGVDSTLKIQPAELGDSAVYLCASSLNRGTEAFFGQGTRLTVV.

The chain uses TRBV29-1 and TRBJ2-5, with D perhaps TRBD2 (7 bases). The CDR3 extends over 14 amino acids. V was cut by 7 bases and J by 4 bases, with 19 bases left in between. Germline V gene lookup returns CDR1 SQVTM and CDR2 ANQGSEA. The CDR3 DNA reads TGCAGCGCCCAGGGAGGGGGGGCCGTAGAGACCCAGTACTTC. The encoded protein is CSAQGGGAVETQYF.

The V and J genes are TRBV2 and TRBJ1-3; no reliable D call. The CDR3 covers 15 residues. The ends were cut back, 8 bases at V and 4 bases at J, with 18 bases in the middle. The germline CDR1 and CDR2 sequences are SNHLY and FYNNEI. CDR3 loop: CASPKGGQAGNTIYF. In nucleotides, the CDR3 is TGTGCCAGCCCGAAGGGAGGGCAGGCCGGAAACACCATATATTTT.

CDR3 region: CASSQGRGARETQYF. DNA of the CDR3: TGTGCCAGCAGCCAAGGGCGGGGTGCGAGGGAGACCCAGTACTTC. This sequence joins TRBV3-1 (or the pseudogene TRBV3-2) and TRBJ2-5; D is perhaps TRBD2 (6 bases). The V and J ends lost 1 base and 5 bases respectively, with 14 bases between them. Germline V gene sequence: CDR1 LGHDT, CDR2 YNNKEL (reference sequence). This CDR3 comprises 15 residues.

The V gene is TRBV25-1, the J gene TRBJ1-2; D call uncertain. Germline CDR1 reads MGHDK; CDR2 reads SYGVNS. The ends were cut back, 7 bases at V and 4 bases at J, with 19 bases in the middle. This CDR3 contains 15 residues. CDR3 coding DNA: TGTGCCAGCACTGGAGGGTCCTCTGAGGTCTATGGCTACACCTTC. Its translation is CASTGGSSEVYGYTF.

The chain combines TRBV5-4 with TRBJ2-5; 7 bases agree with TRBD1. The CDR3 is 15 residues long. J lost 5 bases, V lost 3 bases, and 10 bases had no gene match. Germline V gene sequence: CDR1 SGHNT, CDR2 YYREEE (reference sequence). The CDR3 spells CASSSPARGQETQYF. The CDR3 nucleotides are TGTGCCAGCAGCTCCCCGGCCAGGGGACAGGAGACCCAGTACTTC.

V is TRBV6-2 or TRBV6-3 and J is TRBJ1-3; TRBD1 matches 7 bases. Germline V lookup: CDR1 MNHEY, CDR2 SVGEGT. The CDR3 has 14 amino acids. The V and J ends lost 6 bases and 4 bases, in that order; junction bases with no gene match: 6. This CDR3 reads CASRPTGEGNTIYF. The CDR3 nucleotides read TGTGCCAGCAGACCTACAGGGGAAGGAAACACCATATATTTT.

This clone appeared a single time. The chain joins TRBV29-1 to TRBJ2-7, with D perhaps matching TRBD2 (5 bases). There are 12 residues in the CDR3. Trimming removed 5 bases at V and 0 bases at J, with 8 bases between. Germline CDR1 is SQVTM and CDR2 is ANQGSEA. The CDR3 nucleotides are TGCAGCGTTCTGGGAGCCTCCTACGAGCAGTACTTC. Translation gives CSVLGASYEQYF.

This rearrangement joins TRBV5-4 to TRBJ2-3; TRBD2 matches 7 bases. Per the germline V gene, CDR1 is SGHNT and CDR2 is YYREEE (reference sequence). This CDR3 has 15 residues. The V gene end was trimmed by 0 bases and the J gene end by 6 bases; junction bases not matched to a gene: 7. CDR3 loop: CASSLAGGYLDTQYF. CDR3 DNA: TGTGCCAGCAGCTTGGCCGGGGGGTATTTGGATACGCAGTATTTT.

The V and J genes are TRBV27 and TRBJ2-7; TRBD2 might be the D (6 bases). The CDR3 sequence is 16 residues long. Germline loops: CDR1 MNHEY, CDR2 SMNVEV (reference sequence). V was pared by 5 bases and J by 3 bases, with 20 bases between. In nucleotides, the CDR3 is TGTGCCAGCAGTACTTGGGCCCCCCGGAGGGACTACGAGCAGTACTTC. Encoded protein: CASSTWAPRRDYEQYF.

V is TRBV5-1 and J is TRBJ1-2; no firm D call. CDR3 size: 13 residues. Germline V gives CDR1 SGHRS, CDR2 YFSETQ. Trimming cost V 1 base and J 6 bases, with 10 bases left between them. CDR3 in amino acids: CASSLTADNGYTF. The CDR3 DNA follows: TGCGCCAGCAGCTTGACGGCAGACAATGGCTACACCTTC.

The CDR3 DNA reads as TGTGCCAGCACCTTAGGAGGTTACCCAGATACGCAGTATTTT. Translating it yields CASTLGGYPDTQYF. The rearrangement joins TRBV5-6 to TRBJ2-3; TRBD2 might be the D (5 bases). Germline lookup yields CDR1 SGHDT and CDR2 YYEEEE. V was trimmed by 6 bases and J by 4 bases, leaving 15 bases between them. The CDR3 contains 14 residues.

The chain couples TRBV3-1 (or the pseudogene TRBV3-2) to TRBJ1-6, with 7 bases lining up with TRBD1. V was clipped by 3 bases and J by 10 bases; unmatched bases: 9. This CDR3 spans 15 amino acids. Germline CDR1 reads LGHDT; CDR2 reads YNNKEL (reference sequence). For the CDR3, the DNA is TGTGCCAGCAGCCAGGGTGGACAGGTCGGATCACCCCTCCACTTT. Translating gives CASSQGGQVGSPLHF.

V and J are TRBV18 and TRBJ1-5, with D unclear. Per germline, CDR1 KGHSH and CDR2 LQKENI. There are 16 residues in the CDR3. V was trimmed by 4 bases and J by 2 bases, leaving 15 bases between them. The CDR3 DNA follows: TGTGCCAGCTCACGTCTTGGGCCCGGGGGCAATCAGCCCCAGCATTTT. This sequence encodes CASSRLGPGGNQPQHF.

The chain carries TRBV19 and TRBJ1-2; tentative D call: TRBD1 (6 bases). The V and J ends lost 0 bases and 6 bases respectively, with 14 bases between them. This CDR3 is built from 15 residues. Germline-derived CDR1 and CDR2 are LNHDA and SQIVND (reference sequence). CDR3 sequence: CASSIDTGFSDGYTF. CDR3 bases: TGTGCCAGTAGTATAGATACAGGGTTTTCAGATGGCTACACCTTC.

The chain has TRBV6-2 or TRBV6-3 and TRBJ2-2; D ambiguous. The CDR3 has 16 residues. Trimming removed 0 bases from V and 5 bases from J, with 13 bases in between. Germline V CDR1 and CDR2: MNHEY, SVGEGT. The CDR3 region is CASSYSRKNPTGELFF. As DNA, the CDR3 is TGTGCCAGCAGTTACTCGAGGAAGAATCCTACCGGGGAGCTGTTTTTT.

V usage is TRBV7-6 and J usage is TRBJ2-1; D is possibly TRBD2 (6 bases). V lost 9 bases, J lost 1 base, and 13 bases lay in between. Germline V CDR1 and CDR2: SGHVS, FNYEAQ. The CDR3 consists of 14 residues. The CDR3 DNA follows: TGTGCCAGTGCGAGGGACTCGTCCTACAATGAGCAGTTCTTC. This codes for CASARDSSYNEQFF.